The next 28 T cell receptor beta chains were all read from a single sample in a study of T cells in Graves' hyperthyroidism and ophthalmopathy. RNA transcripts provided the source from which TCR beta CDR3 regions were amplified. HTBI primers were the set used in a first-round RT-PCR of the TCR CDR3. TCRdb reprocessed the multiplex PCR reads via MiXCR and lists one record per CDR3 protein. The sample has a few hundred thousand distinct CDR3 sequences; around 16% are singletons. The sequenced sample was blood. The receptors come from a woman between 40 and 50 years old with Graves' ophthalmopathy.

The chain couples TRBV10-2 to TRBJ2-1, with TRBD2 matching over 9 bases. The ends lost 3 bases at V and 2 bases at J; junction bases unmatched: 8. This CDR3 region has 17 residues. Germline assignment: CDR1 WSHSY and CDR2 SAAADI. CDR3 in DNA: TGCGCCAGCAGTGACGTAGCGGGAGAAACCCCCTACAATGAGCAGTTCTTC. This encodes CASSDVAGETPYNEQFF.

V usage is TRBV19 and J usage is TRBJ1-1; tentatively, D is TRBD1 (6 bases). V was shortened by 5 bases and J by 5 bases, with 18 bases between the two germline ends. The CDR3 extends over 15 amino acids. Germline V CDR1 and CDR2: LNHDA, SQIVND (reference sequence). CDR3 in amino acids: CASSAGGGSETEAFF. The DNA for the CDR3 is TGTGCCAGTAGTGCCGGAGGGGGGAGCGAAACTGAAGCTTTCTTT. The full variable domain, completed using reference TRBV19 and TRBJ1-1, is DGGITQSPKYLFRKEGQNVTLSCEQNLNHDAMYWYRQDPGQGLRLIYYSQIVNDFQKGDIAEGYSVSREKKESFPLTVTSAQKNPTAFYLCASSAGGGSETEAFFGQGTRLTVV.

This clonotype has ten or more counts. The chain couples TRBV18 to TRBJ2-3; D is possibly TRBD1 (6 bases). Per germline, CDR1 KGHSH and CDR2 LQKENI. Trimming took off 3 bases at V and 6 bases at J, with 13 bases between the two ends. The CDR3 consists of 14 residues. The CDR3 nucleotides read TGTGCCAGCTCACCTCCCTACAGGGTCGATACGCAGTATTTT. This sequence encodes CASSPPYRVDTQYF.

The chain employs TRBV11-2 and TRBJ2-7; 7 positions agree with TRBD2. After removal of 6 bases from V and 3 bases from J, the junction contained 5 bases not matched to a gene. CDR1 SGHAT and CDR2 FQNNGV come from the germline V gene. The CDR3 has 13 residues. In DNA form, the CDR3 reads TGTGCCAGCAGTCGTGGGACTAACTACGAGCAGTACTTC. Its protein product is CASSRGTNYEQYF.

The J gene is TRBJ2-7, the V gene TRBV7-9; maybe TRBD2 (6 bases). The CDR3 is 15 residues long. V was cut by 5 bases and J by 0 bases, with 14 bases left in between. Germline CDR1 and CDR2: SEHNR and FQNEAQ (reference sequence). The CDR3, as DNA: TGTGCCAGCAGCCCGGGGCGGGGAATCTCCTACGAGCAGTACTTC. Translation gives CASSPGRGISYEQYF.

This clonotype was detected only a few times. The V call is TRBV29-1, the J call TRBJ2-3; 7 nucleotides line up with TRBD2. V was pared by 6 bases and J by 0 bases, with 6 bases of the junction left unmatched. The CDR3 has 14 amino acids. Germline V gives CDR1 SQVTM, CDR2 ANQGSEA. The CDR3 nucleotides read TGCAGCGTCTTACCGGGACTAAGCACAGATACGCAGTATTTT. Translation: CSVLPGLSTDTQYF.

This clonotype was recorded a few times. The chain uses TRBV28 and TRBJ2-2, with D maybe TRBD1 (6 bases). This CDR3 region has 13 residues. Per germline, CDR1 MDHEN and CDR2 SYDVKM. V gave up 6 bases and J gave up 4 bases, with 9 bases separating them. CDR3 in DNA: TGTGCCAGCAGGAGGACAGCCACCGGGGAGCTGTTTTTT. Translation gives CASRRTATGELFF. The whole variable domain, remainder taken from reference TRBV28 and TRBJ2-2, is DVKVTQSSRYLVKRTGEKVFLECVQDMDHENMFWYRQDPGLGLRLIYFSYDVKMKEKGDIPEGYSVSREKKERFSLILESASTNQTSMYLCASRRTATGELFFGEGSRLTVL.

This clonotype was counted a few times. V and J are TRBV4-1 and TRBJ2-2; 7 nucleotides line up with TRBD1. The CDR3 is 16 amino acids. Losses at the gene ends were 3 bases for V and 6 bases for J; bases not matched to a gene: 10. Germline V gene lookup returns CDR1 MGHRA and CDR2 YSYEKL. DNA for the CDR3: TGCGCCAGCAGCCACCCAACAGGGGATCGTGCCGGGGAGCTGTTTTTT. Translating it yields CASSHPTGDRAGELFF.

Regarding this clonotype: A clone one base away is much larger, so this may be a read error. The missing conserved phenylalanine or tryptophan at the end of this CDR3 makes a read error likely. This chain connects TRBV20-1 to TRBJ2-7, with 8 bases that match TRBD2. The germline V gene has CDR1 DFQATT and CDR2 SNEGSKA (reference sequence). The V and J ends lost 6 bases and 4 bases, in that order; junction bases with no gene match: 11. The CDR3 has 14 residues. In DNA form, the CDR3 reads TGCAGTGCCCCTAGGCCGGGAGGGAGGTACGAGCAGTACCTC. Translating gives CSAPRPGGRYEQYL.

This clonotype was found many times. CDR3 bases: TGTGCCAGCAAGGAGGACGGCGGTTGGAATGAGCAGTTCTTC. Its protein is CASKEDGGWNEQFF. The chain links TRBV6-1 to TRBJ2-1; a weak D match, TRBD2 (5 bases). Germline V gene data show CDR1 as MNHNS and CDR2 as SASEGT. V lost 7 bases to trimming and J lost 7 bases, with 17 bases between them. The CDR3 is 14 amino acids.

This clonotype was seen a handful of times. This chain links TRBV29-1 with TRBJ2-3; 7 positions match TRBD1. V was pared by 7 bases and J by 4 bases, with 2 bases of the junction left unmatched. The CDR3 extends over 11 amino acids. Germline CDR1 reads SQVTM; CDR2 reads ANQGSEA. The DNA for the CDR3 is TGCAGCGCAGGACAGGCAGATACGCAGTATTTT. Translation: CSAGQADTQYF.

This clonotype occurred many times. This chain uses TRBV2 with TRBJ2-7, with TRBD1 matching over 8 bases. The length of the CDR3 is 13 residues. Per germline, CDR1 SNHLY and CDR2 FYNNEI. V shed 8 bases and J 2 bases; nucleotides not matched to a gene: 5. CDR3 amino acids: CASLMDRAYEQYF. The DNA for the CDR3 is TGTGCCAGCCTCATGGACAGGGCCTACGAGCAGTACTTC.

The table lists this clonotype with a few counts. The chain links TRBV19 to TRBJ1-1; D unclear. This CDR3 is 14 amino acids long. The ends were cut back, 5 bases at V and 1 base at J, with 11 bases in the middle. Germline CDR1 LNHDA, CDR2 SQIVND (reference sequence). The CDR3 reads CASSPWTANTEAFF. In DNA form, the CDR3 reads TGTGCCAGTAGTCCGTGGACGGCGAACACTGAAGCTTTCTTT.

Only a few counts were recorded for this clonotype. The chain combines TRBV12-3 or TRBV12-4 with TRBJ1-2; 9 positions agree with TRBD1. CDR3 size: 15 residues. V lost 7 bases, J lost 6 bases, and 12 bases stayed unmatched. The DNA for the CDR3 is TGTGCCAGCACCTTTTCGGGACAGGGAATGGATGGCTACACCTTC. Its translation: CASTFSGQGMDGYTF.

Many counts were recorded for this clonotype. V gene TRBV20-1 combines with J gene TRBJ2-1; D gene unclear. The CDR3 covers 16 residues. CDR1 is DFQATT, CDR2 SNEGSKA, per germline (reference sequence). V shed 2 bases and J shed 4 bases, with 18 bases lying between them. The CDR3 protein is CSARLPSGQLYNEQFF. CDR3 sequence (DNA): TGCAGTGCTAGACTGCCGAGTGGGCAGCTTTACAATGAGCAGTTCTTC.

This clonotype was seen many times. The rearrangement links TRBV20-1 to TRBJ2-3; 8 nucleotides agree with TRBD2. The CDR3 has 16 amino acids. CDR1 is DFQATT, CDR2 SNEGSKA, per germline (reference sequence). J lost 2 bases, V lost 0 bases, and 7 bases had no gene match. For the CDR3, the DNA is TGCAGTGCTAGAGATCCCAGCGGGAGTGACACAGATACGCAGTATTTT. It is translated as CSARDPSGSDTDTQYF.

At least ten counts were recorded for this clonotype. The chain recombines TRBV11-1 with TRBJ2-7, with D tentatively TRBD1 (5 bases). Trimming left V 5 bases short and J 3 bases short, with 14 bases between. Germline CDR1 is SGHAT and CDR2 is FQDESV (reference sequence). This CDR3 contains 14 residues. The CDR3 DNA sequence: TGTGCCAGCAGCGCGGCGGACAAATTCTACGAGCAGTACTTC. Protein: CASSAADKFYEQYF.

This clonotype came up a few times. Here the CDR3 reads CASTLTGSIQYF. CDR3 DNA: TGTGCCAGCACCCTGACGGGCAGCATTCAGTACTTC. The chain carries TRBV7-9 and TRBJ2-4; no clear D gene. From germline, CDR1 is SEHNR and CDR2 FQNEAQ (reference sequence). V shed 7 bases and J shed 9 bases, with 13 bases lying between them. The CDR3 runs to 12 residues.

This clonotype appeared many times. The chain uses TRBV20-1 and TRBJ2-7; TRBD1 matches 9 bases. From germline, CDR1 is DFQATT and CDR2 SNEGSKA (reference sequence). This CDR3 is built from 14 residues. Germline trimming cut 0 bases from V and 3 bases from J; bases unmatched to any gene: 3. The CDR3 loop reads CSARDQDRGYEQYF. The CDR3 region has the DNA TGCAGTGCTAGAGACCAGGACAGGGGCTACGAGCAGTACTTC.

This clonotype was seen only a few times. J is TRBJ1-4 and V is TRBV7-9; D uncertain. With 3 bases removed from V and 12 bases from J, the gap between germline ends came to 20 bases. Germline V gives CDR1 SEHNR, CDR2 FQNEAQ (reference sequence). The CDR3 extends over 15 amino acids. The CDR3 DNA is TGTGCCAGCAGCTTCTTCCGGAAGACGGGAGAGGAACTGTTTTTT. The encoded protein is CASSFFRKTGEELFF.

V and J are TRBV3-1 and TRBJ2-2, with 7 bases lining up with TRBD2. The CDR3 runs to 17 residues. Trimming removed 4 bases from V and 1 base from J; junction bases left unmatched: 9. The V gene's germline CDR1 is LGHDT and CDR2 YNNKEL (reference sequence). The CDR3 DNA reads TGTGCCAGCAGCCCCGGGTGGACTAGGGGGAACACCGGGGAGCTGTTTTTT. Its translation: CASSPGWTRGNTGELFF.

At least ten counts were recorded for this clonotype. V is TRBV30 and J is TRBJ1-1, with D tentatively TRBD1 (5 bases). V shed 2 bases and J shed 5 bases, with 18 bases lying between them. The CDR3 length is 15 residues. From germline, CDR1 is GTSNPN and CDR2 SVGIG (reference sequence). The CDR3 reads CAWSIWDRLATEAFF. The CDR3 nucleotides read TGTGCCTGGAGTATTTGGGACCGCCTTGCGACTGAAGCTTTCTTT. Based on the CDR3 plus reference TRBV30 and TRBJ1-1, the full variable domain is SQTIHQWPATLVQPVGSPLSLECTVEGTSNPNLYWYRQAAGRGLQLLFYSVGIGQISSEVPQNLSASRPQDRQFILSSKKLLLSDSGFYLCAWSIWDRLATEAFFGQGTRLTVV.

Details on this clonotype: A much larger clone differs by one base, so this may be a read error. The chain carries TRBV3-1 and TRBJ2-7; D is unclear. Trimming removed 1 base from V and 5 bases from J, with 12 bases in between. The length of the CDR3 is 14 residues. The germline V gene encodes CDR1 LGHDT and CDR2 YNNKEL (reference sequence). CDR3 in amino acids: CASSQGRSPDEQYF. In DNA, the CDR3 is TGTGCCAGCAGCCAAGGCAGGTCCCCCGACGAGCAGTACTTC.

This chain connects TRBV30 to TRBJ2-1; 10 bases fit TRBD2. The CDR3 runs to 23 residues. The V and J ends lost 2 bases and 3 bases, in that order; junction bases with no gene match: 28. CDR1 and CDR2 (germline): GTSNPN, SVGIG (reference sequence). CDR3 sequence reads: CAWSSTGVLGLASLAGSYNEQFF. The CDR3 DNA follows: TGTGCCTGGAGTTCTACCGGGGTTTTAGGTTTAGCCTCACTAGCGGGAAGCTACAATGAGCAGTTCTTC.

The chain couples TRBV6-1 to TRBJ1-5; TRBD1 agrees at 7 bases. The V gene's germline CDR1 is MNHNS and CDR2 SASEGT. The CDR3 is made up of 16 amino acids. V was clipped by 6 bases and J by 0 bases; unmatched bases: 8. The CDR3 bases are TGTGCCAGCAGGCGACCTGGGACAGATAGCAATCAGCCCCAGCATTTT. This codes for CASRRPGTDSNQPQHF.

This clonotype came up a few times. The chain joins TRBV5-1 to TRBJ2-7; 7 nucleotides agree with TRBD2. CDR1 is SGHRS and CDR2 is YFSETQ in the germline V gene. CDR3 length: 13 residues. With V trimmed by 4 bases and J by 6 bases, 7 bases remained unmatched. This CDR3 is CASSRDYGLEQYF. Here the CDR3 DNA reads TGCGCCAGCAGCCGGGACTACGGACTCGAGCAGTACTTC.

In its sample, this clonotype was seen many times. The rearrangement links TRBV27 to TRBJ2-7, with TRBD2 identical over 7 bases. CDR1 is MNHEY and CDR2 is SMNVEV in the germline V gene (reference sequence). The length of the CDR3 is 15 residues. The V segment lost 6 bases and the J segment 0 bases; nucleotides outside the gene matches: 8. The CDR3 bases are TGTGCCAGCAGAAATCTAGCGGCACGCTCCTACGAGCAGTACTTC. Amino acid sequence: CASRNLAARSYEQYF.

This clonotype was recorded at least ten times. The chain joins TRBV11-3 to TRBJ2-3; D possibly corresponds to TRBD2 (6 bases). The CDR3 is made up of 14 amino acids. Germline V gives CDR1 SGHNT, CDR2 YENEEA. The V and J ends lost 3 bases and 5 bases respectively, with 12 bases between them. DNA for the CDR3: TGTGCCAGCAGCTTTGGCAGGGAGGTAGATACGCAGTATTTT. This sequence encodes CASSFGREVDTQYF. Complete variable domain (other parts from reference TRBV11-3 and TRBJ2-3): EAGVVQSPRYKIIEKKQPVAFWCNPISGHNTLYWYLQNLGQGPELLIRYENEEAVDDSQLPKDRFSAERLKGVDSTLKIQPAELGDSAVYLCASSFGREVDTQYFGPGTRLTVL.